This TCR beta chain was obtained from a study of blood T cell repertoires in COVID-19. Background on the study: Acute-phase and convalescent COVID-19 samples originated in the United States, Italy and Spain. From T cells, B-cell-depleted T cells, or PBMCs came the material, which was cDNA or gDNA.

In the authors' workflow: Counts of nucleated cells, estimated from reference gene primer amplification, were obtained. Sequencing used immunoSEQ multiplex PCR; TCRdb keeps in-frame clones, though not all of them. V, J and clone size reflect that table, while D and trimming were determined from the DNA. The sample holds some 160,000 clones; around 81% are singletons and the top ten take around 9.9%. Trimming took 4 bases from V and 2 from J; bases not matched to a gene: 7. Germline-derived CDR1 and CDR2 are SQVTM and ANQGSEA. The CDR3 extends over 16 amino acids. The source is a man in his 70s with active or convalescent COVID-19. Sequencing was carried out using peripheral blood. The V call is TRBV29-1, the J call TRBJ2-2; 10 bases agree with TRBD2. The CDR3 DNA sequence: TGCAGCGTTGGCCCTAGCGGGAGCTACAACACCGGGGAGCTGTTTTTT. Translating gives CSVGPSGSYNTGELFF.